This is a list of T cell receptor beta chains from one sample in a study of T cells in Graves' hyperthyroidism and ophthalmopathy. TCRdb reprocessed the multiplex PCR reads via MiXCR and lists one record per CDR3 protein. The top ten hold more than 6% of the sample, which has nearly 600,000 distinct CDR3 sequences, more than 13% seen once. Sample: blood. Receptor source: a woman aged 18-35 years with Graves' ophthalmopathy. The CDR3 runs from the conserved cysteine through the conserved F or W. D genes are given only for firm matches. Size tells how often a clone was seen (once, few, many) or the class of an expanded clone, and some rows leave it out.

TRBV11-3,.,TRBJ2-3,many,TGTGCCAGCAGCTTATTCTCAGATACGCAGTATTTT,CASSLFSDTQYF
TRBV24-1,.,TRBJ2-3,many,TGTGCCACCAGTGATCCGACCCGGGGAGATACGCAGTATTTT,CATSDPTRGDTQYF
TRBV7-2,.,TRBJ2-3,many,TGTGCCAGCAGCTTAGCGAGACTAGCAGATACGCAGTATTTT,CASSLARLADTQYF
TRBV12-3/TRBV12-4,.,TRBJ1-1,many,TGTGCCAGCAGTCCCCTCGCGAACCTTGAAGCTTTCTTT,CASSPLANLEAFF
TRBV4-2,.,TRBJ2-1,few,TGTGCCAGCAGCCAAGATGGGGGAGGATGGTACAATGAGCAGTTCTTC,CASSQDGGGWYNEQFF
TRBV9,TRBD1,TRBJ2-6,few,TGTGCCAGCAGCGCCACGGGACAGGGATTCTCTGGGGCCAACGTCCTGACTTTC,CASSATGQGFSGANVLTF
TRBV9,.,TRBJ1-1,many,TGTGCCAGCAGCGTAGGTTCTGGGGGCGAATACGAAGCTTTCTTT,CASSVGSGGEYEAFF
TRBV12-3/TRBV12-4,TRBD2,TRBJ2-1,many,TGTGCCAGCAGTTTACTAGCGGGGCCCGGTGGTGAGCAGTTCTTC,CASSLLAGPGGEQFF
TRBV6-1,.,TRBJ2-3,many,TGTGCCAGCAGCCACGGGAATGACGGGGATACGCAGTATTTT,CASSHGNDGDTQYF
TRBV20-1,TRBD2,TRBJ2-3,many,TGCAGTGCTCCGGTAGCGGGAGGGACAGATACGCAGTATTTT,CSAPVAGGTDTQYF
TRBV10-3,.,TRBJ1-2,few,TGTGCCATCAGTGAGTCCTGGGGCTACACCTTC,CAISESWGYTF
TRBV7-3,.,TRBJ2-2,many,TGTGCCAGCAGCCCCTTGGGTACGGAGAACACCGGGGAGCTGTTTTTT,CASSPLGTENTGELFF
TRBV30,.,TRBJ1-1,many,TGTGCCCGTGACAGGATGAACACTGAAGCTTTCTTT,CARDRMNTEAFF
TRBV7-9,TRBD2,TRBJ2-7,many,TGTGCCAGCAGCCAGGGGACTAGCGGGACCTACGAGCAGTACTTC,CASSQGTSGTYEQYF
TRBV12-3/TRBV12-4,TRBD1,TRBJ2-1,few,TGTGCCAGCAGTAGGAACAGGGGGGCCGGCAATGAGCAGTTCTTC,CASSRNRGAGNEQFF
TRBV6-1,.,TRBJ1-1,.,TGTGCCAGCAGTCCAACCTATCAGGGGACTGAAGCTTTCTTT,CASSPTYQGTEAFF
TRBV28,.,TRBJ2-5,.,TGTGCCAGCAGTTTCCCCTTGACCCTGGGGGAGACCCAGTACTTC,CASSFPLTLGETQYF
TRBV7-9,.,TRBJ1-4,few,TGTGCCAGCAGCACCCGATCAAATGAAAAACTGTTTTTT,CASSTRSNEKLFF
TRBV28,TRBD1,TRBJ2-5,many,TGTGCCAGCAGTTTGAATCCTGGGACAGGGGGCGCGGAGCAAGAGACCCAGTACTTC,CASSLNPGTGGAEQETQYF
TRBV7-2,.,TRBJ2-7,.,TGTGCCAGCAGCTTAGGGGGCGGGGCCTCCTACGAGCAGTACTTC,CASSLGGGASYEQYF
TRBV6-1,TRBD1,TRBJ2-5,many,TGTGCCAGCAGTGAGGGACAGGGTTTGGAGACCCAGTACTTC,CASSEGQGLETQYF
TRBV7-9,.,TRBJ2-1,many,TGTGCCAGCAGCCCATCCCCCGGACTAAGCGCCTACTACAATGAGCAGTTCTTC,CASSPSPGLSAYYNEQFF
TRBV25-1,TRBD2,TRBJ2-3,many,TGTGCCAGCGGAGGACTAGCGGGAGTTTCAGATACGCAGTATTTT,CASGGLAGVSDTQYF
TRBV27,TRBD1,TRBJ2-1,many,TGTGCCAGCAGTTTACGACACCCGAACCCGACAGGGACCTACAATGAGCAGTTCTTC,CASSLRHPNPTGTYNEQFF
TRBV13,.,TRBJ2-5,many,TGTGCCAGCAGCCCGTTCGGGTACCAAGAGACCCAGTACTTC,CASSPFGYQETQYF
TRBV20-1,TRBD2,TRBJ2-6,few,TGCAGTGTGGCTAGCGGGAGCACTGGGGCCAACGTCCTGACTTTC,CSVASGSTGANVLTF
TRBV27,TRBD1,TRBJ2-5,many,TGTGCCAGCAGCCCGACAGGGGGTGTGTATGAGACCCAGTACTTC,CASSPTGGVYETQYF
TRBV30,TRBD1,TRBJ2-7,.,TGTGCCTGGGGGACAGGGGACGAGCAGTACTTC,CAWGTGDEQYF
TRBV6-1,.,TRBJ1-5,.,TGTGCCAGCAGTGGGTCCCCCGATCAGCCCCAGCATTTT,CASSGSPDQPQHF
TRBV27,.,TRBJ2-6,many,TGTGCCAGCAGTTCGACAGGGGGACTAGTCTCTGGGGCCAACGTCCTGACTTTC,CASSSTGGLVSGANVLTF
TRBV19,TRBD2,TRBJ2-1,.,TGTGCCAGTAGTCCGAGCAGGTGGGGGGGGAGGGGGCAGTTCTTC,CASSPSRWGGRGQFF
TRBV7-9,TRBD1,TRBJ2-1,few,TGTGCCAGCAGCTTCGAAGGTCGACAGGGGGGCGTCTACAATGAGCAGTTCTTC,CASSFEGRQGGVYNEQFF
TRBV30,.,TRBJ2-6,.,TGTGCCTGGAGCACAGGGACTGGGGCCAACGTCCTGACTTTC,CAWSTGTGANVLTF
TRBV7-2,TRBD2,TRBJ2-3,.,TGTGCCAGCAGCTCACCCGGGGGACTAGCGACAGATACGCAGTATTTT,CASSSPGGLATDTQYF
TRBV12-3/TRBV12-4,TRBD2,TRBJ2-3,many,TGTGCCAGCAGTTTAACTAGCGGGAGTGGTTGGAGCACAGATACGCAGTATTTT,CASSLTSGSGWSTDTQYF
TRBV11-2,.,TRBJ2-7,many,TGTGCCAGCAGCCGAATCGAAATCTACGAGCAGTACTTC,CASSRIEIYEQYF
TRBV30,TRBD1,TRBJ1-5,many,TGTGCCTGGAGTACCGGGACAGACAACAATCAGCCCCAGCATTTT,CAWSTGTDNNQPQHF
TRBV20-1,.,TRBJ2-7,many,TGCAGTGCTAGAGATCGAGACGGGAGCTGGGAGCAGTACTTC,CSARDRDGSWEQYF
TRBV5-1,.,TRBJ1-1,many,TGCGCCAGCAGCTTCTCTCCGGGGGAGAACACTGAAGCTTTCTTT,CASSFSPGENTEAFF
TRBV12-5,TRBD2,TRBJ2-1,many,TGTGCTAGTGGTTTTGCTAGCGGGAGGTACAATGAGCAGTTCTTC,CASGFASGRYNEQFF
TRBV9,TRBD1,TRBJ2-3,.,TGTGCCAGCAGCGTCACAGGGGGCTCAGATACGCAGTATTTT,CASSVTGGSDTQYF
TRBV6-1,.,TRBJ1-5,many,TGTGCCAACAGCAGGGATAGTGATCAGCCCCAGCATTTT,CANSRDSDQPQHF
TRBV7-8,TRBD1,TRBJ1-5,few,TGTGCCAGCAGCTTCGACAGGGGAAGGGATCAGCCCCAGCATTTT,CASSFDRGRDQPQHF